This T cell receptor (beta chain) was identified in a study of blood T cell repertoires in COVID-19 (dated by TCRdb to the early 2020s). The study in broad terms: Collaborator samples came from the United States, Italy and Spain and covered acute and convalescent phases of COVID-19. Where HLA class I and class II types were available, the types were taken from metadata supplied by the sample provider, not from assay-based typing. The samples were drawn from two sources: the first 160 participants of the ongoing ImmuneRACE study, and 950 to 1,500 subjects contributed by 6 global collaborators. The material from the prospective study consisted of cDNA or gDNA derived from T cells, B-cell-depleted T cells, or PBMCs. A freely available public database, intended as a resource for researchers studying the immune response to SARS-CoV-2, is where the repertoires were released. The dataset comprised deeply sampled blood TCRbeta repertoires from subjects exposed to, actively infected with, or recovered from COVID-19. The sample metadata nearly always contained a de-identified subject ID, COVID-19 status, age in years and sex.

Collaborating institutions collected whole blood in K2EDTA tubes following their own protocols. For TCRbeta analysis, collaborator samples were shipped as frozen whole blood, as isolated PBMCs, or as DNA extracted from either sample type. V is cut by 3 bases and J by 0 bases, and the space between the germline ends is 9 bases. The germline V gene gives CDR1 as SGHRS and CDR2 as YFSETQ. Spanning cysteine to phenylalanine, the CDR3 consists of 14 amino acids. The DNA shown is the 42-base CDR3, in frame from base 1. TCRbeta CDR3 regions were amplified from genomic DNA using the immunoSEQ Assay, a bias-controlled multiplex PCR. The authors' pipeline ran thus. Within the assay, amplification of reference gene primers was used to estimate how many nucleated cells each sample contained. To quantify the absolute abundance of each unique TCRbeta CDR3 rearrangement, sequence reads were collapsed and filtered. For each sample, productive Simpson clonality was calculated as the square root of Simpson's diversity index across productive rearrangements. TCRdb took this table from immuneACCESS and kept in-frame rearrangements with V and J called. Such tables lack part of the clones; where checked against another copy, unresolved V genes explain under half of the gap, and the rest is unexplained. The V and J calls and clone size were taken over from that table, and D and trimming were inferred from the DNA. In this sample the table shows about 220,000 clones, 83% of which occur a single time. Of the sample, about 2.5% falls within the top ten clones.

What the authors observed across the whole study: Clinical and demographic metadata were provided uncurated, with the amount varying by source and participant.

With respect to this clone: It lacks a known antigen. Per-nucleotide qualities are absent, and no much larger clonotype sits a single base away.

Recombination linked TRBV5-1 to TRBJ1-2; the best D guess is TRBD1, with 5 bases matching. Sequencing was carried out using peripheral blood. The receptor comes from a woman in her 40s with active or convalescent COVID-19. CDR3 loop: CASSSGGTNYGYTF. The nucleotide sequence is given as TGCGCCAGCAGCTCCGGGGGAACTAACTATGGCTACACCTTC.